This TCR beta chain was retrieved from a study of shared clonotypes between healthy human individuals. In the study overall: Serving as donors were a couple of women and a few men, whose ages spanned 18 to 49.

Germline V gives CDR1 SGHTA, CDR2 FQGNSA. The ends lost 5 bases at V and 6 bases at J; junction bases unmatched: 12. The CDR3 has 15 amino acids. At the deep level, the assay was run. Data came from immunoSEQ multiplex PCR; TCRdb stores just in-frame clones and leaves some out. Altogether approximately 590,000 clones are present, roughly 95% being singletons, with the ten largest covering 0.11%. CD45RO-negative CD8 cells positively selected for CCR7 made up the naive population, which excluded terminally differentiated effector memory CD45RA+ cells. Specimen: naive CD8+ T cells sorted from blood. The genes are TRBV7-2 and TRBJ2-7; 8 bases fit TRBD2. The TCR originated in a woman aged 25 to 39 in good health. The CDR3 spells CASSVTSGSFPEQYF. Written as DNA, the CDR3 is TGTGCCAGCAGCGTAACTAGCGGCTCCTTCCCCGAGCAGTACTTC. Full variable domain (outside the CDR3, taken from reference TRBV7-2 and TRBJ2-7): GAGVSQSPSNKVTEKGKDVELRCDPISGHTALYWYRQSLGQGLEFLIYFQGNSAPDKSGLPSDRFSAERTGGSVSTLTIQRTQQEDSAVYLCASSVTSGSFPEQYFGPGTRLTVT.